The 14 T cell receptor beta chains below all came from one sample that was sequenced in a study of beta chain features in type 1 diabetes. Every bit of the isolated RNA underwent reverse transcription, so sequencing read expressed TCRB transcripts. The repertoire was sequenced with immunoSEQ multiplex PCR; TCRdb's copy has only in-frame clones and lacks some. The data show roughly 140,000 clones, about 7% seen once. Sequenced material: central memory CD4+ T cells from blood. Every receptor here comes from a woman under 40 in good health.

CDR3: CASSPDRGNQPQHF. CDR3 sequence (DNA): TGTGCCAGCTCACCAGACAGGGGGAATCAGCCCCAGCATTTT. The chain employs TRBV18 and TRBJ1-5; 9 positions match TRBD1. V trimming: 2 bases; J trimming: 4 bases; junction bases outside the gene matches: 0. This CDR3 is built from 14 residues. Germline lookup yields CDR1 KGHSH and CDR2 LQKENI. Filled out from reference TRBV18 and TRBJ1-5, the complete variable domain reads NAGVMQNPRHLVRRRGQEARLRCSPMKGHSHVYWYRQLPEEGLKFMVYLQKENIIDESGMPKERFSAEFPKEGPSILRIQQVVRGDSAAYFCASSPDRGNQPQHFGDGTRLSIL.

J is TRBJ2-7 and V is TRBV6-5, with 11 bases identical to TRBD2. Looked up from germline, CDR1 is MNHEY and CDR2 is SVGAGI. Unmatched junction bases numbered 6, after V lost 5 bases and J lost 3 bases. The CDR3 extends over 15 amino acids. DNA of the CDR3: TGTGCCAGCAGTCCAGGGACTAGCGGTCGCTACGAGCAGTACTTC. Translation: CASSPGTSGRYEQYF.

This clone has a handful of counts. The sample holds other DNA sequences that translate to the same CDR3. The gene calls are TRBV30 and TRBJ2-5; D might be TRBD1 (6 bases). With the DNA end fitting TRBJ2-7 better, the J assignment may be wrong. Germline lookup yields CDR1 GTSNPN and CDR2 SVGIG (reference sequence). The CDR3 runs 12 residues. CDR3 bases: TGTGCCTGGAGTTCAACAGGGTACGAGCAGTACTTC. This translates into CAWSSTGYEQYF.

CDR3 bases: TGTGCCAGCAGTTACTCGGTCGGGACAGGGGGCTCTGGCTACACCTTC. Translating gives CASSYSVGTGGSGYTF. The V gene is TRBV6-5, the J gene TRBJ1-2; 12 bases are a match to TRBD1. V was pared by 0 bases and J by 7 bases, with 6 bases of the junction left unmatched. The CDR3 consists of 16 residues. Germline V gene sequence: CDR1 MNHEY, CDR2 SVGAGI.

This clone was counted many times. V gene TRBV19 combines with J gene TRBJ2-1; possible D gene TRBD2, 5 bases. Trimming shortened V by 3 bases and J by 6 bases, and 15 bases separated the two germline ends. CDR3 size: 15 residues. CDR1 LNHDA and CDR2 SQIVND come from the germline V gene (reference sequence). CDR3: CASSIGGSVSNEQFF. DNA for the CDR3: TGTGCCAGTAGTATTGGTGGGAGCGTATCCAATGAGCAGTTCTTC.

This rearrangement joins TRBV28 to TRBJ2-1; 10 bases are a match to TRBD2. Trimming removed 4 bases from V and 4 bases from J; junction bases left unmatched: 7. The germline gives CDR1 MDHEN, CDR2 SYDVKM. This CDR3 spans 16 amino acids. The chain's CDR3 is CASSSLAGGSYNEQFF. The CDR3 DNA is TGTGCCAGCAGTTCATTAGCGGGAGGATCTTACAATGAGCAGTTCTTC.

Many counts were recorded for this clone. Other DNA sequences in this specimen translate into the identical CDR3. The chain joins TRBV14 to TRBJ2-1; 13 positions match TRBD2. Trimming cost V 1 base and J 7 bases; bases outside gene matches: 1. CDR3 size: 15 residues. Germline loops: CDR1 SGHDN, CDR2 FVKESK. CDR3 bases: TGTGCCAGCAGCCAAGGACTAGCGGGAGGTAATGAGCAGTTCTTC. Translated, it gives CASSQGLAGGNEQFF.

The chain employs TRBV30 and TRBJ1-5, with D possibly TRBD1 on 5 matching bases. V lost 5 bases and J lost 4, with 12 bases in between. Germline values: CDR1 GTSNPN, CDR2 SVGIG (reference sequence). The CDR3 is made up of 13 amino acids. This chain's CDR3 is CAWGSRANQPQHF. CDR3 in DNA: TGTGCCTGGGGGTCCAGGGCGAATCAGCCCCAGCATTTT.

This clone showed up just a few times. J is TRBJ1-4 and V is TRBV5-1; 8 bases map to TRBD1. V lost 1 base, J lost 4 bases, and 6 bases stayed unmatched. There are 16 residues in the CDR3. Germline-derived CDR1 and CDR2 are SGHRS and YFSETQ. CDR3 in amino acids: CASSLKDRDLNEKLFF. The CDR3 nucleotides read TGCGCCAGCAGCTTGAAGGACAGGGACCTTAATGAAAAACTGTTTTTT.

The genes are TRBV19 and TRBJ2-1; a weak D match, TRBD2 (6 bases). The length of the CDR3 is 14 residues. V was shortened by 4 bases and J by 2 bases, with 9 bases between the two germline ends. Germline lookup yields CDR1 LNHDA and CDR2 SQIVND (reference sequence). As DNA, the CDR3 is TGTGCCAGTAGTAGCGGGATAGCCTACAATGAGCAGTTCTTC. Residues: CASSSGIAYNEQFF.

In its sample, this clone was seen many times. The chain carries TRBV27 and TRBJ2-5, with 10 bases matching TRBD1. Germline-derived CDR1 and CDR2 are MNHEY and SMNVEV (reference sequence). Trimming removed 5 bases from V and 5 bases from J; junction bases left unmatched: 2. The CDR3 sequence is 13 residues long. CDR3 DNA sequence: TGTGCCAGCAGTCAGGACAGGGGGGAGACCCAGTACTTC. As protein: CASSQDRGETQYF.

This clone was detected only a few times. The chain recombines TRBV5-4 with TRBJ2-3; possibly TRBD1 for D (6 bases). V shed 4 bases and J shed 2 bases, with 14 bases lying between them. The germline V gene has CDR1 SGHNT and CDR2 YYREEE (reference sequence). CDR3 length equals 15 residues. The CDR3 region is CASSPGGWATDTQYF. CDR3 coding DNA: TGTGCCAGCAGCCCTGGGGGCTGGGCCACAGATACGCAGTATTTT.

The rearrangement uses TRBV28 and TRBJ2-7; 7 bases fit TRBD1. CDR1 MDHEN and CDR2 SYDVKM come from the germline V gene. Trimming cost V 6 bases and J 3 bases; bases outside gene matches: 11. The CDR3 has 15 amino acids. CDR3 bases: TGTGCCAGCAGCAAACCGGGACAGAGTATCTACGAGCAGTACTTC. It yields the protein CASSKPGQSIYEQYF.

CDR3 amino acids: CATSRDRAIEKLFF. CDR3 nucleotides: TGTGCCACCAGCAGAGACAGGGCAATCGAAAAACTGTTTTTT. The rearrangement joins TRBV15 to TRBJ1-4; D possibly corresponds to TRBD1 (5 bases). V lost 0 bases to trimming and J lost 8 bases, with 10 bases between them. This CDR3 spans 14 amino acids. Germline values: CDR1 LNHNV, CDR2 YYDKDF (reference sequence).